This passage covers 12 T cell receptor beta chains from one sample sequenced in a study of T cells expressing NK-cell markers. Using the 5' RACE reads, TCRdb records one entry per CDR3 protein without DNA. The clone table shows 150,000 to 180,000 distinct CDR3 sequences, with the ten largest holding 37%. The sample consisted of blood T cells: a sorted CD56 or NKG2C T cell subset, CD4+ or CD8+ T cells, or bulk PBMC T cells (not recorded which). The receptor set was obtained from a woman between 50 and 59 years old in good health.

The chain recombines TRBV5-1 with TRBJ2-1. The CDR3 spans 13 residues. Germline CDR1 SGHRS, CDR2 YFSETQ. CDR3 sequence reads: CASSLSNNNEQFF.

The chain combines TRBV4-1 with TRBJ1-5; TCRdb's D call of TRBD1 is untestable without DNA. CDR1 is MGHRA and CDR2 is YSYEKL in the germline V gene. This CDR3 contains 15 residues. CDR3 sequence: CASSFRQGEGQPQHF.

The chain carries TRBV9 and TRBJ2-4; as DNA is missing, the TRBD1 call by TCRdb cannot be tested. This CDR3 has 15 amino acids. Germline V lookup: CDR1 SGDLS, CDR2 YYNGEE. The CDR3 spells CASSVGGQGNNIQYF.

The chain is built from TRBV6-5 and TRBJ2-5; the TCRdb call, TRBD2, lacks DNA for checking. This CDR3 contains 16 residues. Germline values: CDR1 MNHEY, CDR2 SVGAGI. The CDR3 is CASSQTSGRRWETQYF.

The chain joins TRBV11-1 to TRBJ2-1. CDR3 length: 15 residues. Germline V lookup: CDR1 SGHAT, CDR2 FQDESV (reference sequence). The CDR3 sequence is CASRYGVVGYNEQFF.

CDR3 in amino acids: CATSNSGRLPYPTDEQFF. The chain uses TRBV24-1 and TRBJ2-1; TCRdb returns TRBD1, unconfirmable since there is no DNA. The CDR3 contains 18 residues. The germline gives CDR1 KGHDR, CDR2 SFDVKD.

The chain combines TRBV19 with TRBJ2-7; TCRdb returns TRBD1, unconfirmable since there is no DNA. In germline, CDR1 is LNHDA, CDR2 SQIVND (reference sequence). This CDR3 spans 15 amino acids. CDR3 sequence reads: CASSYQGGSSYEQYF.

V is TRBV25-1 and J is TRBJ2-1; TCRdb's D gene call, TRBD2, goes unchecked for lack of DNA. There are 13 residues in the CDR3. Germline loops: CDR1 MGHDK, CDR2 SYGVNS. CDR3 residues: CASSGSGRVEQFF.

This sequence joins TRBV21-1 and TRBJ2-3. TRBV21-1 is shown as a pseudogene. This CDR3 spans 15 amino acids. The CDR3 protein is CASSKFAFSTDTQYF.

V usage is TRBV24-1 and J usage is TRBJ2-2. This CDR3 is built from 16 residues. Germline V gives CDR1 KGHDR, CDR2 SFDVKD. The CDR3 loop reads CATSDLPDKNTGELFF.

CDR3 loop: CASTELWVASANTGELFF. The genes are TRBV11-3 and TRBJ2-2. Germline CDR1 SGHNT, CDR2 YENEEA. This CDR3 region has 18 residues. Full variable domain (remainder filled in from reference TRBV11-3 and TRBJ2-2): EAGVVQSPRYKIIEKKQPVAFWCNPISGHNTLYWYLQNLGQGPELLIRYENEEAVDDSQLPKDRFSAERLKGVDSTLKIQPAELGDSAVYLCASTELWVASANTGELFFGEGSRLTVL.

This chain uses TRBV25-1 with TRBJ1-3; TCRdb returns TRBD1, unconfirmable since there is no DNA. Germline V gives CDR1 MGHDK, CDR2 SYGVNS. This CDR3 spans 14 amino acids. CDR3 sequence reads: CASSAQGSGNTIYF.